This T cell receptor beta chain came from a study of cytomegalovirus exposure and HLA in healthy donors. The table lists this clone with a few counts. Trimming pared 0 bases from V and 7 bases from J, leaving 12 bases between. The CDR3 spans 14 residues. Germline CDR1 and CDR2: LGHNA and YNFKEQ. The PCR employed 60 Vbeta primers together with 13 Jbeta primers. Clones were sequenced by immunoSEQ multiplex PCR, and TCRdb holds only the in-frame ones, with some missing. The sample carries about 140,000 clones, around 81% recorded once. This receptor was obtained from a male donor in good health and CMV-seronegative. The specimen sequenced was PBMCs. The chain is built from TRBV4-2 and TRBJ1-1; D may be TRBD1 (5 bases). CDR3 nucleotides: TGTGCCAGCAGCCAAGAAGTTGACAGTCTTGAAGCTTTCTTT. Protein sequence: CASSQEVDSLEAFF.